This T cell receptor beta chain comes out of a study of blood T cell repertoires in COVID-19. On the study more broadly: The United States, Italy and Spain supplied acute and convalescent COVID-19 samples. PBMCs, B-cell-depleted T cells, or T cells provided the cDNA or gDNA that made up the material.

Per the original data handling: For nucleated cells, counts were estimated from reference gene primer amplification. Measured with immunoSEQ multiplex PCR; TCRdb has only the in-frame clones, and not every one. V and J calls and clone size are given by that table; D and trimming were obtained from the DNA. The profile shows around 230,000 clones, approximately 82% of them singletons. Germline values: CDR1 ENHRY, CDR2 SYGVKD. V lost 3 bases to trimming and J lost 2 bases, with 5 bases between them. CDR3 length: 13 residues. V usage is TRBV10-3 and J usage is TRBJ2-1; D remains unclear. The receptor's source is a woman aged 70-85 years with active or convalescent COVID-19. The sequencing sample was made of peripheral blood. This chain's CDR3 is CAISESAYNEQFF. The CDR3 DNA follows: TGTGCCATCAGTGAATCAGCCTACAATGAGCAGTTCTTC.